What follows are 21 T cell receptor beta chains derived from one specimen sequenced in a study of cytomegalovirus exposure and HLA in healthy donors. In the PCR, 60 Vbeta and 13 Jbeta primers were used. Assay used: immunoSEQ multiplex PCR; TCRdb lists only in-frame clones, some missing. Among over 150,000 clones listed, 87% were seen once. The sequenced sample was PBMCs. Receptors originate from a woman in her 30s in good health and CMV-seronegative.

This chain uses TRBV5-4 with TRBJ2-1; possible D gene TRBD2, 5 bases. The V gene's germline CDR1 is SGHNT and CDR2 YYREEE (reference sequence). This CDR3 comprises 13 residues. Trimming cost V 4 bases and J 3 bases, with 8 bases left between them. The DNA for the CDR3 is TGTGCCAGCAGCCGCCGGGACTACAATGAGCAGTTCTTC. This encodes CASSRRDYNEQFF.

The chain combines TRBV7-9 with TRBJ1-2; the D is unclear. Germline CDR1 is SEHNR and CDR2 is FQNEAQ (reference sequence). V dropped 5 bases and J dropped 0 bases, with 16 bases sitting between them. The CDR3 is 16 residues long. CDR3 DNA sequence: TGTGCCAGCAGCCCCTGGTTGGGGAGACCTAACTATGGCTACACCTTC. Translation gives CASSPWLGRPNYGYTF.

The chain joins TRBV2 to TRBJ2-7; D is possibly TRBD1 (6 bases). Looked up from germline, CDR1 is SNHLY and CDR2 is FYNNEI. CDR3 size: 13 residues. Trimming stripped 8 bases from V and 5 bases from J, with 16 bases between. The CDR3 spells CASPHTAGDEQYF. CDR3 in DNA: TGTGCCAGCCCTCACACGGCAGGGGACGAGCAGTACTTC.

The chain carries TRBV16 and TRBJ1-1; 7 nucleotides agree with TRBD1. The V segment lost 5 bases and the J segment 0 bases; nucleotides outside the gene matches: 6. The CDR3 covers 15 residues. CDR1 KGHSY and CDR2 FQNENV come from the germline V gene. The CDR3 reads CASSFGTAMNTEAFF. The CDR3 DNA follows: TGTGCCAGCAGCTTTGGGACAGCGATGAACACTGAAGCTTTCTTT.

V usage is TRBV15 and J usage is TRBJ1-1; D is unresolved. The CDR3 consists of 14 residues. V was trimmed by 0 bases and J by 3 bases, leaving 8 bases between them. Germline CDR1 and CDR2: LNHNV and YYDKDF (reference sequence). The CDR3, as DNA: TGTGCCACCAGCAGAGACGTTAGTGACACTGAAGCTTTCTTT. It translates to CATSRDVSDTEAFF.

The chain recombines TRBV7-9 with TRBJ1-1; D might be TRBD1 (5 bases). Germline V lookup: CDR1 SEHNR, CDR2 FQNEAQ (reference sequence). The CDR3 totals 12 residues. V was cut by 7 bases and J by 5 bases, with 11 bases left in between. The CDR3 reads CASTWGGTEAFF. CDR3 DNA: TGTGCCAGCACCTGGGGGGGGACTGAAGCTTTCTTT.

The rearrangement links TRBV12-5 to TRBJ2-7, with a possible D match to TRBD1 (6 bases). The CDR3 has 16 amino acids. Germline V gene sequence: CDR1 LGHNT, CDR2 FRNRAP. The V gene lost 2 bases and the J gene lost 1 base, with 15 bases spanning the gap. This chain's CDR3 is CASGLSDGTLSYEQYF. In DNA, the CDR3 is TGTGCTAGTGGTTTGAGCGACGGGACACTTTCCTACGAGCAGTACTTC. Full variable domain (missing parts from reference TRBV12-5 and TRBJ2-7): DARVTQTPRHKVTEMGQEVTMRCQPILGHNTVFWYRQTMMQGLELLAYFRNRAPLDDSGMPKDRFSAEMPDATLATLKIQPSEPRDSAVYFCASGLSDGTLSYEQYFGPGTRLTVT.

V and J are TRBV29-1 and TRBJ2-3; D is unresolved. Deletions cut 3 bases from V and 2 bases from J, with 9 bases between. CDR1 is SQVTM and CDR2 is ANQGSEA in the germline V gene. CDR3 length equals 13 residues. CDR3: CSVDPVFTDTQYF. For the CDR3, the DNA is TGCAGCGTTGACCCGGTCTTCACAGATACGCAGTATTTT.

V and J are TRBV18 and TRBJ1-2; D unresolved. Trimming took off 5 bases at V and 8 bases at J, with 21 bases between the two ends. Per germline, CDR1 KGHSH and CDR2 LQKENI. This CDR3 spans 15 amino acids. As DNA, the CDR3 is TGTGCCAGCTCATACCCGGCCCCAGGCATAATGGGCTACACCTTC. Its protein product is CASSYPAPGIMGYTF. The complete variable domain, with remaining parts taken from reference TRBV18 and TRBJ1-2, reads NAGVMQNPRHLVRRRGQEARLRCSPMKGHSHVYWYRQLPEEGLKFMVYLQKENIIDESGMPKERFSAEFPKEGPSILRIQQVVRGDSAAYFCASSYPAPGIMGYTFGSGTRLTVV.

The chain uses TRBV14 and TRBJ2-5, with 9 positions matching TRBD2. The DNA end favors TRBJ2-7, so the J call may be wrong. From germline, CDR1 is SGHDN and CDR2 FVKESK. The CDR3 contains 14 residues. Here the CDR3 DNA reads TGTGCCAGCAGCCGGACTAGCGTGTCCTACGAGCAGTACTTC. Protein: CASSRTSVSYEQYF.

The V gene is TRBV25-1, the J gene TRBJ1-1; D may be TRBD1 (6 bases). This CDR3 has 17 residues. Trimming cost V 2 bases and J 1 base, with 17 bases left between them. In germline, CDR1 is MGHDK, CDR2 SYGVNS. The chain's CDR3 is CASSEAVGRGENTEAFF. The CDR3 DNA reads TGTGCCAGCAGTGAAGCCGTTGGCAGGGGTGAGAACACTGAAGCTTTCTTT.

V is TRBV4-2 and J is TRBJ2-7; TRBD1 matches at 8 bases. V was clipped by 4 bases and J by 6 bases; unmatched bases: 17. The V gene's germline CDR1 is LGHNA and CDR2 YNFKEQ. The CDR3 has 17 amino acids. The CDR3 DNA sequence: TGTGCCAGCAGCCTTAACCCCCTGACAGGGGCTTCGGGCGAGCAGTACTTC. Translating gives CASSLNPLTGASGEQYF.

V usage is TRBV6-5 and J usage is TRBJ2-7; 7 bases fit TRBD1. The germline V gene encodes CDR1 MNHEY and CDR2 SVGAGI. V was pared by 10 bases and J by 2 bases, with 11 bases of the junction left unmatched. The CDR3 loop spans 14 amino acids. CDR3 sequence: CATLPTGTAYEQYF. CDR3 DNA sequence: TGTGCCACCCTTCCCACCGGGACAGCCTACGAGCAGTACTTC.

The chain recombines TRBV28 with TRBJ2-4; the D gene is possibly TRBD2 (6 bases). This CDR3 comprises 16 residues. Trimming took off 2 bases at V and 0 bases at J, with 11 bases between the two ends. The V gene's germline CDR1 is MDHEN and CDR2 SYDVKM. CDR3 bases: TGTGCCAGCAGTTTACGGGCGGGGCTAGCCAAAAACATTCAGTACTTC. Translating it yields CASSLRAGLAKNIQYF. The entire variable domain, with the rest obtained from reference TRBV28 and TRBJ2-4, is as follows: DVKVTQSSRYLVKRTGEKVFLECVQDMDHENMFWYRQDPGLGLRLIYFSYDVKMKEKGDIPEGYSVSREKKERFSLILESASTNQTSMYLCASSLRAGLAKNIQYFGAGTRLSVL.

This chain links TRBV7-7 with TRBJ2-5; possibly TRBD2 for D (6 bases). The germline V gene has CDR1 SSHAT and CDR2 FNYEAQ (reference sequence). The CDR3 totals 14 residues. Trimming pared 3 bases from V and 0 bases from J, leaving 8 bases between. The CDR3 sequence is CASSLGGDQETQYF. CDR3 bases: TGTGCCAGCAGCTTGGGCGGGGACCAAGAGACCCAGTACTTC.

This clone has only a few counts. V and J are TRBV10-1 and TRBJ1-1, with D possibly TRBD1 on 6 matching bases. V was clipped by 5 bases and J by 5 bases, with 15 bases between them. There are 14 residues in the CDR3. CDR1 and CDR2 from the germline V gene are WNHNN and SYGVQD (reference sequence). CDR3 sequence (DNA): TGCGCCAGCAGTCAATACAGGGAAGGGACTGAAGCTTTCTTT. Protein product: CASSQYREGTEAFF.

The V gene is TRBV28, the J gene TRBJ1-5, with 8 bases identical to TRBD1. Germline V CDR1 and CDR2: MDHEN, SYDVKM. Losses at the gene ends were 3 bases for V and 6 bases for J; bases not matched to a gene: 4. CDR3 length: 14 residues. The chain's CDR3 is CASSFRGLGQPQHF. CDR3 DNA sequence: TGTGCCAGCAGTTTCAGGGGGCTCGGTCAGCCCCAGCATTTT.

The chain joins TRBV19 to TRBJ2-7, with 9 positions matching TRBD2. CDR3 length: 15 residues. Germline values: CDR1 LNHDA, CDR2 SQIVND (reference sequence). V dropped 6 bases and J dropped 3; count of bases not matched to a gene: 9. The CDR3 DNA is TGTGCCAGTAGAGAAGCGGGGGGACGGCTCTACGAGCAGTACTTC. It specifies CASREAGGRLYEQYF.

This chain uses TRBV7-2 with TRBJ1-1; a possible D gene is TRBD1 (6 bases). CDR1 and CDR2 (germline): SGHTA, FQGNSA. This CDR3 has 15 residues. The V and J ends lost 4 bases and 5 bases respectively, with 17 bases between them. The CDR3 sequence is CASSSGGGVGTEAFF. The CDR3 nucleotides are TGTGCCAGCAGCTCCGGGGGGGGCGTTGGGACTGAAGCTTTCTTT.

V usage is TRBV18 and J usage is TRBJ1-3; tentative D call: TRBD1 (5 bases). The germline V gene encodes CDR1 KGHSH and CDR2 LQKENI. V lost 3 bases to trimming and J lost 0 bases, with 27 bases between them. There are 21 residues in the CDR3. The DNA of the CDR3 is TGTGCCAGCTCACCGCAACCCCCGACGGGGGTGAAGAAGAGCTCTGGAAACACCATATATTTT. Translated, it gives CASSPQPPTGVKKSSGNTIYF. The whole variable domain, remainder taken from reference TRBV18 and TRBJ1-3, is NAGVMQNPRHLVRRRGQEARLRCSPMKGHSHVYWYRQLPEEGLKFMVYLQKENIIDESGMPKERFSAEFPKEGPSILRIQQVVRGDSAAYFCASSPQPPTGVKKSSGNTIYFGEGSWLTVV.

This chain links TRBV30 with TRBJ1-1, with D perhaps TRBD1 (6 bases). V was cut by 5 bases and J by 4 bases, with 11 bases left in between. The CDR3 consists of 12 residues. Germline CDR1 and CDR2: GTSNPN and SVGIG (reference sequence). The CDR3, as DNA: TGTGCCTGGTACGGGGGGGCCACTGAAGCTTTCTTT. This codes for CAWYGGATEAFF.